This T cell receptor (beta chain) comes out of a study of shared clonotypes between healthy human individuals. Study information: Per donor, three plates held CD4 naive cells, three held CD4 memory, two held CD8 naive and one held CD8 memory. Broader study findings: Naive subsets generally exceeded memory subsets in estimated richness.

Concerning this clone: The antigen is unknown.

Unmatched junction bases numbered 10, after V lost 6 bases and J lost 2 bases. Germline CDR1 reads MNHNS; CDR2 reads SASEGT. The CDR3 length is 15 residues. Donors included only healthy HIV-negative adults lacking recent acute infections or vaccinations. All of the donors resided in Nashville, Tennessee, and each was a Caucasian adult. Repertoires were generated with immunoSEQ multiplex PCR, while TCRdb's copy carries only in-frame clones and drops some. In the table there are roughly 2.4 million clones, nearly 97% of which are singletons. The rearrangement joins TRBV6-1 to TRBJ2-7, with 7 bases fitting TRBD1. This TCR came from a man between 18 and 35 years old in good health. Sequences were obtained from naive CD4+ T cells sorted from blood. Regarding subset: CD45RA+ positively selected. The CDR3 coding sequence is TGTGCCAGCAGAGCCTATGGACAGGCAGCCTACGAGCAGTACTTC. Encoded protein: CASRAYGQAAYEQYF.